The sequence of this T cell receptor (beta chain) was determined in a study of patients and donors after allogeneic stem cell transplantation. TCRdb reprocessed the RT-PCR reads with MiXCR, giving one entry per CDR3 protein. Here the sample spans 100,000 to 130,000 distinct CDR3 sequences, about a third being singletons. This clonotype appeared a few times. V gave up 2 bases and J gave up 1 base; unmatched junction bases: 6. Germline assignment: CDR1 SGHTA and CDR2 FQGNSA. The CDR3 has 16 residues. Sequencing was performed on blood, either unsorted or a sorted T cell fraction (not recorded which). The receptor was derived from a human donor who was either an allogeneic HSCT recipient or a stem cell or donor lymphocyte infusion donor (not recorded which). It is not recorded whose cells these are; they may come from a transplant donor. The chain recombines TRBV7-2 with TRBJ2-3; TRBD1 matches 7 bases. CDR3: CASSLQGELGTDTQYF. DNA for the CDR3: TGTGCCAGCAGCTTACAGGGGGAATTGGGCACAGATACGCAGTATTTT.